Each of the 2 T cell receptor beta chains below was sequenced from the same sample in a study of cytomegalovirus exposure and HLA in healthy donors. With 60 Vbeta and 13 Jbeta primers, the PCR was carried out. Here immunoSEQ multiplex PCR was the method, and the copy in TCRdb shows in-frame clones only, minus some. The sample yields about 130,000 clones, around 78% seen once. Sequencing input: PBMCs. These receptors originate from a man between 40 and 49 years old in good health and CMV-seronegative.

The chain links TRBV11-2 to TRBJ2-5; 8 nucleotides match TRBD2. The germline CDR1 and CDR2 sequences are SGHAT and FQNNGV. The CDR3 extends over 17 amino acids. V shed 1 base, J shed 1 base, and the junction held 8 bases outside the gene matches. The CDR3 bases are TGTGCCAGCAGCTTAGGGGTACGGGGGGGATTCCAAGAGACCCAGTACTTC. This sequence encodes CASSLGVRGGFQETQYF.

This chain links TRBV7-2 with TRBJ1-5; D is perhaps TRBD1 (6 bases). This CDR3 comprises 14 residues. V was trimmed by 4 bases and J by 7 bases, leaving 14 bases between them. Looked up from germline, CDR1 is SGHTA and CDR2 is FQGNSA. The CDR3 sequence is CASSSTGTVQPQHF. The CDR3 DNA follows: TGTGCCAGCAGCTCAACAGGGACGGTGCAGCCCCAGCATTTT.